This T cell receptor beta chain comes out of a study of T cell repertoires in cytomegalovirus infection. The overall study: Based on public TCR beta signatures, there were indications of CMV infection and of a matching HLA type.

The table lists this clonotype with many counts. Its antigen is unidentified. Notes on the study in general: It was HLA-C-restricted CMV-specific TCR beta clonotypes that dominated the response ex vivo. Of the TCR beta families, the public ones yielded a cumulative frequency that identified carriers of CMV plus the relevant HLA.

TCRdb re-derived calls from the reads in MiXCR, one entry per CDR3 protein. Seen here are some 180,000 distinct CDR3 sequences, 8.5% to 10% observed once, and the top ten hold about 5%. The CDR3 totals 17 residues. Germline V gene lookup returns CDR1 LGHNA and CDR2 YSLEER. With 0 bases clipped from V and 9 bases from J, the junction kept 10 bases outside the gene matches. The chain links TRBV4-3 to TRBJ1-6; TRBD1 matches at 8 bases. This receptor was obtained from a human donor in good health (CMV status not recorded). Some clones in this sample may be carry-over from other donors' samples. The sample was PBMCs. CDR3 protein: CASSQDAGGASSSPLHF. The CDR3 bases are TGCGCCAGCAGCCAAGACGCAGGGGGCGCGAGTAGTTCACCCCTCCACTTT.